A single sample gave rise to the 14 T cell receptor beta chains below, sequenced in a study of shared clonotypes between healthy human individuals. Sequencing was performed with immunoSEQ multiplex PCR; in TCRdb, only in-frame clones are kept and a portion is missing. Counted here are more than 2,000,000 clones, approximately 95% occurring once; the ten biggest clones make up about 0.41%. The sample consisted of naive CD4+ T cells from PBMCs. Subset here: CD45RA+ positively selected. The receptors here all came from a man younger than 35 in good health. Some clones in this sample may be carry-over from other donors' samples.

The genes are TRBV29-1 and TRBJ2-6; the D call may be TRBD1 or TRBD2 (6 bases each). V lost 6 bases, J lost 1 base, and 19 bases lay in between. The CDR3 spans 17 residues. Looked up from germline, CDR1 is SQVTM and CDR2 is ANQGSEA. The CDR3 nucleotides are TGCAGCGTCCCCTTAGGGGGGAGAGGATCTGGGGCCAACGTCCTGACTTTC. Residues: CSVPLGGRGSGANVLTF.

The rearrangement joins TRBV7-3 to TRBJ2-5, with 7 bases fitting TRBD2. CDR1 is SGHTA, CDR2 FQGTGA, per germline. The J segment lost 5 bases and the V segment lost 5 bases, leaving 5 bases of the junction unmatched. The CDR3 covers 13 residues. Here the CDR3 DNA reads TGTGCCAGCAGCCCGGGGGGACTGGAGACCCAGTACTTC. This encodes CASSPGGLETQYF.

The chain combines TRBV6-6 with TRBJ2-1; 9 nucleotides match TRBD1. V lost 7 bases and J lost 5; bases outside the gene matches: 12. Per the germline V gene, CDR1 is MNHNY and CDR2 is SVGAGI (reference sequence). CDR3 length: 16 residues. Here the CDR3 reads CASTRRDRDKNNEQFF. The CDR3, as DNA: TGTGCCAGCACCCGAAGGGACAGGGACAAGAACAATGAGCAGTTCTTC.

The genes are TRBV7-8 and TRBJ2-4; D not resolved. The CDR3 totals 12 residues. Trimming took 4 bases from V and 6 from J, leaving 7 bases between them. Germline V gene lookup returns CDR1 SGHVS and CDR2 FQNEAQ. Here the CDR3 DNA reads TGTGCCAGCAGCTCTCGAGGAAACATTCAGTACTTC. Translating gives CASSSRGNIQYF.

As regards this clone: Other DNA sequences from this sample encode an identical CDR3 as well. The chain recombines TRBV5-1 with TRBJ2-5; TRBD2 agrees at 8 bases. Germline CDR1 SGHRS, CDR2 YFSETQ. The CDR3 runs to 14 residues. V dropped 2 bases and J dropped 1; count of bases not matched to a gene: 1. CDR3 region: CASSLLAAQETQYF. The CDR3 region has the DNA TGCGCCAGCAGCTTACTAGCGGCCCAAGAGACCCAGTACTTC.

The chain recombines TRBV11-3 with TRBJ2-5; D may be TRBD1 (6 bases). The V and J ends lost 4 bases and 5 bases respectively, with 14 bases between them. The CDR3 contains 14 residues. CDR1 is SGHNT, CDR2 YENEEA, per germline. CDR3 coding DNA: TGTGCCAGCAGCTCCGCAGGGGCGCGTGAGACCCAGTACTTC. Translated, it gives CASSSAGARETQYF. Variable domain in full (rest from reference TRBV11-3 and TRBJ2-5): EAGVVQSPRYKIIEKKQPVAFWCNPISGHNTLYWYLQNLGQGPELLIRYENEEAVDDSQLPKDRFSAERLKGVDSTLKIQPAELGDSAVYLCASSSAGARETQYFGPGTRLLVL.

As DNA, the CDR3 is TGTGCCAGTAGTATCTCTCGGGACAGCAGGAACACTGAAGCTTTCTTT. As protein: CASSISRDSRNTEAFF. V and J are TRBV19 and TRBJ1-1, with 7 bases matching TRBD1. CDR3 size: 16 residues. V lost 3 bases, J lost 1 base, and 8 bases stayed unmatched. The V gene's germline CDR1 is LNHDA and CDR2 SQIVND (reference sequence).

This rearrangement joins TRBV6-1 to TRBJ2-6, with no clear D. V was clipped by 1 base and J by 6 bases, with 10 bases between them. Germline CDR1 and CDR2: MNHNS and SASEGT. CDR3 length equals 15 residues. DNA of the CDR3: TGTGCCAGCAGTGAAGGTTACTCGGTGGCCAACGTCCTGACTTTC. It is translated as CASSEGYSVANVLTF.

The chain carries TRBV27 and TRBJ2-7, with 11 bases aligning to TRBD2. CDR1 and CDR2 from the germline V gene are MNHEY and SMNVEV (reference sequence). With V trimmed by 3 bases and J by 0 bases, 4 bases remained unmatched. This CDR3 comprises 16 residues. CDR3: CASSFRLAGTSYEQYF. The CDR3 DNA reads as TGTGCCAGCAGTTTCAGACTAGCGGGGACCTCCTACGAGCAGTACTTC.

The chain is built from TRBV19 and TRBJ1-5; D is perhaps TRBD1 (5 bases). Trimming pared 5 bases from V and 5 bases from J, leaving 22 bases between. This CDR3 is 17 amino acids long. Germline-derived CDR1 and CDR2 are LNHDA and SQIVND (reference sequence). The DNA of the CDR3 is TGTGCCAGTAGTTCCATGGGGGGGAGCCGGGATTATCAGCCCCAGCATTTT. It yields the protein CASSSMGGSRDYQPQHF.

This rearrangement joins TRBV4-1 to TRBJ1-1; 7 nucleotides line up with TRBD1. CDR1 MGHRA and CDR2 YSYEKL come from the germline V gene. V shed 0 bases, J shed 0 bases, and the junction held 7 bases outside the gene matches. The CDR3 extends over 17 amino acids. The CDR3 reads CASSQDPTGTVNTEAFF. CDR3 coding DNA: TGCGCCAGCAGCCAAGACCCAACCGGGACAGTGAACACTGAAGCTTTCTTT.

The chain is built from TRBV7-9 and TRBJ2-7, with TRBD2 matching 12 bases. Germline CDR1 is SEHNR and CDR2 is FQNEAQ (reference sequence). CDR3 length: 13 amino acids. The V and J ends lost 5 bases and 7 bases, in that order; junction bases with no gene match: 3. Here the CDR3 DNA reads TGTGCCAGCAGCAGGACTAGCGGGATTGAGCAGTACTTC. Residues: CASSRTSGIEQYF.

This chain links TRBV5-1 with TRBJ2-6; weak D call: TRBD1 (5 bases). V was trimmed by 0 bases and J by 0 bases, leaving 16 bases between them. Looked up from germline, CDR1 is SGHRS and CDR2 is YFSETQ. There are 19 residues in the CDR3. The DNA for the CDR3 is TGCGCCAGCAGCTTGGCGTCTAGGACACTCATCTCTGGGGCCAACGTCCTGACTTTC. Translated: CASSLASRTLISGANVLTF.

The chain is built from TRBV28 and TRBJ2-1; 10 bases agree with TRBD1. Germline assignment: CDR1 MDHEN and CDR2 SYDVKM. After removal of 7 bases from V and 0 bases from J, the junction contained 6 bases not matched to a gene. This CDR3 has 16 amino acids. The CDR3, as DNA: TGTGCCAGCACGGGACAGGGGATACACTCCTACAATGAGCAGTTCTTC. Protein: CASTGQGIHSYNEQFF. The full variable domain, in which reference TRBV28 and TRBJ2-1 provide the parts outside the CDR3, is DVKVTQSSRYLVKRTGEKVFLECVQDMDHENMFWYRQDPGLGLRLIYFSYDVKMKEKGDIPEGYSVSREKKERFSLILESASTNQTSMYLCASTGQGIHSYNEQFFGPGTRLTVL.